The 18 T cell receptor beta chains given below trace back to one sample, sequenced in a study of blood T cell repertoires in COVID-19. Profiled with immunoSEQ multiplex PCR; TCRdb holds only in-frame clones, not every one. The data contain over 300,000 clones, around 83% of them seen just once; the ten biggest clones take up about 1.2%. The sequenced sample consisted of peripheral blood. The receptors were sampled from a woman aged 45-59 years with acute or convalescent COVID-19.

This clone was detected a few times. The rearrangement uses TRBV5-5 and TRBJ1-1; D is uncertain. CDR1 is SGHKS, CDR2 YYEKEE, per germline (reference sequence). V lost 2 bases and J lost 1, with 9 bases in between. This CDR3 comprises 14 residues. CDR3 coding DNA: TGTGCCAGCAGCTTTTTGAGCCGGAACACTGAAGCTTTCTTT. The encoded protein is CASSFLSRNTEAFF.

CDR3 in DNA: TGTGCCACCAGTATTTCCCACGGGGAGCTGTTTTTT. Translating gives CATSISHGELFF. J is TRBJ2-2 and V is TRBV24-1; unclear D gene. The CDR3 runs 12 residues. V was shortened by 6 bases and J by 7 bases, with 8 bases between the two germline ends. The germline gives CDR1 KGHDR, CDR2 SFDVKD.

CDR3 bases: TGTGCCAGCAGCCCTTCTGGACAGTTAGAGGCTTTCTTT. This gives the protein CASSPSGQLEAFF. The chain uses TRBV7-9 and TRBJ1-1, with D tentatively TRBD1 (6 bases). From germline, CDR1 is SEHNR and CDR2 FQNEAQ (reference sequence). The CDR3 contains 13 residues. The ends were cut back, 5 bases at V and 11 bases at J, with 18 bases in the middle.

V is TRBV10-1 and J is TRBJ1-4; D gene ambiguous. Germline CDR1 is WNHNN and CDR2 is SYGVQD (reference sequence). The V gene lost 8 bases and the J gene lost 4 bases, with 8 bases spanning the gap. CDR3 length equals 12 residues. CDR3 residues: CASGQFNEKLFF. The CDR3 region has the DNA TGCGCCAGCGGGCAGTTTAATGAAAAACTGTTTTTT.

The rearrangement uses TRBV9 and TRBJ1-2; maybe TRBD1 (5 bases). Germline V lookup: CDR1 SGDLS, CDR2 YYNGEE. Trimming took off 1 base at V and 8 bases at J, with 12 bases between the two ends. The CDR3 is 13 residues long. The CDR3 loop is CASSVSGRDGYTF. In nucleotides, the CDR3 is TGTGCCAGCAGCGTATCAGGGCGCGACGGCTACACCTTC.

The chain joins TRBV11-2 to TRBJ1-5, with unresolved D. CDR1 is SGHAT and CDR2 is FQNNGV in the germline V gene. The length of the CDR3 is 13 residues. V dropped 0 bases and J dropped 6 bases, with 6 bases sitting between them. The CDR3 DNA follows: TGTGCCAGCAGCTTAGATCTCCGTCAGCCCCAGCATTTT. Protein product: CASSLDLRQPQHF.

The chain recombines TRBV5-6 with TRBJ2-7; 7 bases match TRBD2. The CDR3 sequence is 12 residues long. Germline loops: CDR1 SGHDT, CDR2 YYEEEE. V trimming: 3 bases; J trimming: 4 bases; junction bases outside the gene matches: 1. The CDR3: CASSYGGYEQYV. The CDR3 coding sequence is TGTGCCAGCAGCTACGGGGGGTACGAGCAGTACGTC.

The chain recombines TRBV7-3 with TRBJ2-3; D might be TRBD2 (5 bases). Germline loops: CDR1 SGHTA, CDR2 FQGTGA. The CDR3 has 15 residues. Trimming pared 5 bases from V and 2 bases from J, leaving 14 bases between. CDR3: CASSVRSGPTDTQYF. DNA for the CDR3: TGTGCCAGCAGCGTCAGGAGCGGACCCACAGATACGCAGTATTTT.

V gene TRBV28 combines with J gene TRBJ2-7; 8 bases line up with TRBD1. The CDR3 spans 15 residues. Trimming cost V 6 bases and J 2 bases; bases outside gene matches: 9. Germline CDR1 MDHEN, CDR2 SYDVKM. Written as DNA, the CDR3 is TGTGCCAGCAGCAGGGCCGGGACAGGCACCTACGAGCAGTACTTC. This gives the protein CASSRAGTGTYEQYF.

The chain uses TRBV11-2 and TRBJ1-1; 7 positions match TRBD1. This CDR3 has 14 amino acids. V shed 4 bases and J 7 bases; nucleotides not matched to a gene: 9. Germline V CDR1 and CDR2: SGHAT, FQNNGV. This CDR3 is CASSWTGFSGEAFF. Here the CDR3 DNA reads TGTGCCAGCAGCTGGACAGGATTTTCGGGTGAAGCTTTCTTT.

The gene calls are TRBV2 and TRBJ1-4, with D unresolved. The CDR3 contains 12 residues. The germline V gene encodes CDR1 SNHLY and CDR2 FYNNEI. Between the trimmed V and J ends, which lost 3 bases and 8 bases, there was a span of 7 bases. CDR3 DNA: TGTGCCAGCAGTGAGCGGGTCGAAAAACTGTTTTTT. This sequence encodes CASSERVEKLFF.

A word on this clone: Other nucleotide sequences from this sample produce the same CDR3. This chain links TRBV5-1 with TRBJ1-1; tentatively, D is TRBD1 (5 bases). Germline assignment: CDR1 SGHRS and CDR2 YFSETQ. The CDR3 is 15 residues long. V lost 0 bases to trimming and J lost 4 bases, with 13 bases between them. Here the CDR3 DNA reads TGCGCCAGCAGCTTGGCCGTGGGGGGTGGCACTGAAGCTTTCTTT. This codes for CASSLAVGGGTEAFF.

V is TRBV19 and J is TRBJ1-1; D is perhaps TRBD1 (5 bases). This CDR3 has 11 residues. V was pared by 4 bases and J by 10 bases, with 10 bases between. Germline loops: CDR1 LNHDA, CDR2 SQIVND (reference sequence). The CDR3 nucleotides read TGTGCCAGTAGTAGGAGGGGTGGAGCTTTCTTT. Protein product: CASSRRGGAFF.

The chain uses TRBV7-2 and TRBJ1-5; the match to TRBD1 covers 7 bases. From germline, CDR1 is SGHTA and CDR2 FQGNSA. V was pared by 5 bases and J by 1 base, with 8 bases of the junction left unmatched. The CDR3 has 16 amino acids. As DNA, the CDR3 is TGTGCCAGCAGCGAATACAGGGGCGTGAGCAATCAGCCCCAGCATTTT. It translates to CASSEYRGVSNQPQHF. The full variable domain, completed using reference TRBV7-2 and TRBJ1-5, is GAGVSQSPSNKVTEKGKDVELRCDPISGHTALYWYRQSLGQGLEFLIYFQGNSAPDKSGLPSDRFSAERTGGSVSTLTIQRTQQEDSAVYLCASSEYRGVSNQPQHFGDGTRLSIL.

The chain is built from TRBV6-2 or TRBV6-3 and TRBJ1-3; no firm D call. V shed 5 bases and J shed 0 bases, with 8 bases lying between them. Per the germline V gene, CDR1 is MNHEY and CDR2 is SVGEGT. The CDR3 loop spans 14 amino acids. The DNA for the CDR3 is TGTGCCAGCAGTCCCGGGTCCTCTGGAAACACCATATATTTT. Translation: CASSPGSSGNTIYF.

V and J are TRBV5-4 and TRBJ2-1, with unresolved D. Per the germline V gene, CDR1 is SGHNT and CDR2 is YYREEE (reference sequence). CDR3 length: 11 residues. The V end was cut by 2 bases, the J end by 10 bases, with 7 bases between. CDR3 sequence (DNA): TGTGCCAGCAGCTTTAACACCGAGCAGTTCTTC. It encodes CASSFNTEQFF. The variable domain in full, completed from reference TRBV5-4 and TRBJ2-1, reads ETGVTQSPTHLIKTRGQQVTLRCSSQSGHNTVSWYQQALGQGPQFIFQYYREEENGRGNFPPRFSGLQFPNYSSELNVNALELDDSALYLCASSFNTEQFFGPGTRLTVL.

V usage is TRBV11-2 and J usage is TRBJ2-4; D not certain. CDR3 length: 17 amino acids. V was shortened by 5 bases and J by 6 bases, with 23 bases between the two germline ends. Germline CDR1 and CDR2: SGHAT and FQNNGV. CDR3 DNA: TGTGCCAGCAGCCTCCCCGTAGTGACCCCGACGGGAAACATTCAGTACTTC. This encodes CASSLPVVTPTGNIQYF.

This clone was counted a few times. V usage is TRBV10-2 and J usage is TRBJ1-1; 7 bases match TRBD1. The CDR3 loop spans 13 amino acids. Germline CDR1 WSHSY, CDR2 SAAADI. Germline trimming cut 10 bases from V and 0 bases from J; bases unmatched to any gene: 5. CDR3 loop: CATTTGVNTEAFF. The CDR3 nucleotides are TGCGCCACCACAACAGGGGTGAACACTGAAGCTTTCTTT.